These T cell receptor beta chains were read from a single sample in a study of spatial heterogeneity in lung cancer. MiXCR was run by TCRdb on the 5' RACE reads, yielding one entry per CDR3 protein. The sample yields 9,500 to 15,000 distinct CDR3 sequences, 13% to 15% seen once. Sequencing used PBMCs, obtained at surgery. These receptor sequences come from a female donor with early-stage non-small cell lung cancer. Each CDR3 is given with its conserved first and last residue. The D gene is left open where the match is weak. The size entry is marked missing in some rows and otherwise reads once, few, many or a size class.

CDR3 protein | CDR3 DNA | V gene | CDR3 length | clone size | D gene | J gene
CASSYGRGTGNAEAFF | TGTGCCAGCAGTTACGGCCGGGGGACGGGGAACGCTGAAGCTTTCTTT | TRBV6-2/TRBV6-3 | 16 | medium-sized | NA | TRBJ1-1
CASSTWTGGYGYTF | TGTGCCAGCAGCACCTGGACAGGGGGATATGGCTACACCTTC | TRBV7-2 | 14 | medium-sized | TRBD1 | TRBJ1-2
CASSQGTSGPGDTQYF | TGTGCCAGCAGCCAAGGGACTAGCGGCCCGGGGGATACGCAGTATTTT | TRBV3-1 | 16 | medium-sized | TRBD2 | TRBJ2-3
CSVLATNEKLFF | TGCAGCGTCCTAGCAACTAATGAAAAACTGTTTTTT | TRBV29-1 | 12 | medium-sized | NA | TRBJ1-4
CASSLAGTDTQYF | TGTGCCAGCAGCTTAGCGGGCACAGATACGCAGTATTTT | TRBV11-2 | 13 | medium-sized | NA | TRBJ2-3
CASSLQPTSGTGGNEQFF | TGTGCCAGCAGCTTACAGCCGACTAGCGGGACTGGGGGCAATGAGCAGTTCTTC | TRBV11-2 | 18 | many | TRBD2 | TRBJ2-1
CSVERTSGRGRQFF | TGCAGCGTTGAACGGACTAGCGGGAGGGGAAGGCAGTTCTTC | TRBV29-1 | 14 | many | TRBD2 | TRBJ2-1
CASSHRGGETQYF | TGTGCCAGCAGCCACAGGGGTGGAGAGACCCAGTACTTC | TRBV3-1 | 13 | NA | NA | TRBJ2-5
CASSLERGANVLTF | TGTGCCAGTAGTCTGGAACGTGGGGCCAACGTCCTGACTTTC | TRBV19 | 14 | medium-sized | NA | TRBJ2-6
CAWSRGSSRNEQFF | TGTGCCTGGAGTCGGGGGTCGAGCAGGAATGAGCAGTTCTTC | TRBV30 | 14 | medium-sized | NA | TRBJ2-1
CASSYPPHGTYNEQFF | TGTGCCAGCAGTTACCCGCCTCATGGGACCTACAATGAGCAGTTCTTC | TRBV6-2/TRBV6-3 | 16 | many | NA | TRBJ2-1
CASSPGQGGNQPQHF | TGCGCCAGCAGCCCGGGACAGGGAGGCAATCAGCCCCAGCATTTT | TRBV5-1 | 15 | medium-sized | TRBD1 | TRBJ1-5
CASGSDVSYEQYF | TGTGCCAGTGGATCAGACGTTTCCTACGAGCAGTACTTC | TRBV2 | 13 | NA | NA | TRBJ2-7
CATSDLPPGQQNTGELFF | TGTGCCACCAGTGATTTGCCCCCGGGACAGCAGAACACCGGGGAGCTGTTTTTT | TRBV24-1 | 18 | few | TRBD1 | TRBJ2-2
CASSSGTGRTDTQYF | TGTGCCAGCAGCTCCGGGACAGGGAGGACAGATACGCAGTATTTT | TRBV6-2/TRBV6-3 | 15 | medium-sized | TRBD1 | TRBJ2-3
CASSLQFTAYEQYF | TGTGCCAGCAGCTTACAATTCACAGCCTACGAGCAGTACTTC | TRBV7-8 | 14 | medium-sized | NA | TRBJ2-7
CASRRTGGSGNTIYF | TGTGCCAGCAGGCGTACAGGTGGCTCTGGAAACACCATATATTTT | TRBV27 | 15 | medium-sized | NA | TRBJ1-3
CATSELRQVVNEKLFF | TGTGCCACCAGTGAACTAAGACAGGTGGTTAATGAAAAACTGTTTTTT | TRBV24-1 | 16 | many | NA | TRBJ1-4
CASSPWGGGNTEAFF | TGTGCCAGCAGCCCGTGGGGTGGGGGGAACACTGAAGCTTTCTTT | TRBV7-2 | 15 | many | NA | TRBJ1-1
CASSPSDRAEDF | TGTGCCAGCTCACCGTCGGACAGGGCAGAGGATTTT | TRBV18 | 12 | many | TRBD1 | TRBJ1-3
CASSSQDSYEQYF | TGTGCCAGCAGCTCCCAGGACAGCTACGAGCAGTACTTC | TRBV7-2 | 13 | medium-sized | NA | TRBJ2-7
CASSPILQETQYF | TGTGCCAGCTCACCCATCCTCCAAGAGACCCAGTACTTC | TRBV18 | 13 | few | NA | TRBJ2-5
CASSESMYGATEAFF | TGCGCCAGCAGTGAGTCGATGTACGGGGCGACTGAAGCTTTCTTT | TRBV10-1 | 15 | medium-sized | NA | TRBJ1-1
CATSAGPSQPQHF | TGTGCCACCAGCGCAGGGCCCTCCCAGCCCCAGCATTTT | TRBV24-1 | 13 | many | NA | TRBJ1-5
CSVETVRGVAFF | TGCAGCGTTGAAACGGTTCGGGGAGTTGCTTTCTTT | TRBV29-1 | 12 | medium-sized | NA | TRBJ1-1
CASSYGQLNQPQHF | TGTGCCAGCAGTTACGGACAGCTAAATCAGCCCCAGCATTTT | TRBV28 | 14 | few | NA | TRBJ1-5
CSVEDGWREQFF | TGCAGCGTTGAAGATGGATGGCGTGAGCAGTTCTTC | TRBV29-1 | 12 | NA | NA | TRBJ2-1
CASTSGAGTYLSYEQYF | TGCGCCAGCACCTCAGGAGCCGGGACGTACCTTTCCTACGAGCAGTACTTC | TRBV5-1 | 17 | NA | NA | TRBJ2-7
CASSFDRANYGYTF | TGTGCCAGCTCCTTTGACAGAGCTAACTATGGCTACACCTTC | TRBV18 | 14 | many | NA | TRBJ1-2
CASKAPGALYEQYF | TGTGCCAGCAAGGCCCCGGGGGCCCTCTACGAGCAGTACTTC | TRBV6-2/TRBV6-3 | 14 | medium-sized | NA | TRBJ2-7
CASGRGRGDTGELFF | TGTGCCAGCGGCCGGGGTAGGGGGGATACCGGGGAGCTGTTTTTT | TRBV2 | 15 | many | NA | TRBJ2-2
CASSVESQGGIQYF | TGTGCCAGCAGCGTAGAGTCTCAGGGTGGCATTCAGTACTTC | TRBV9 | 14 | many | NA | TRBJ2-4
CASSSSGRNSNYGYTF | TGTGCCAGCAGCTCTAGCGGCAGGAATTCTAACTATGGCTACACCTTC | TRBV7-8 | 16 | medium-sized | NA | TRBJ1-2
CASSLRGLTYNEQFF | TGTGCCAGCAGCTTGCGGGGACTAACTTACAATGAGCAGTTCTTC | TRBV7-9 | 15 | NA | TRBD2 | TRBJ2-1
CASSSRTVITGELFF | TGCGCCAGCAGCTCTCGGACAGTCATCACCGGGGAGCTGTTTTTT | TRBV5-1 | 15 | many | NA | TRBJ2-2
CASSPDSTGLGGNTIYF | TGTGCCAGCAGTCCCGATTCGACAGGGTTGGGAGGAAACACCATATATTTT | TRBV27 | 17 | medium-sized | TRBD1 | TRBJ1-3
CAISESTGGPYEQYF | TGTGCCATCAGTGAGTCGACAGGGGGTCCCTACGAGCAGTACTTC | TRBV10-3 | 15 | many | TRBD1 | TRBJ2-7
CASSYSMRSGDEQFF | TGTGCCAGCAGTTACTCGATGAGGTCTGGCGATGAGCAGTTCTTC | TRBV6-6 | 15 | medium-sized | NA | TRBJ2-1
CASTRQGNNSPLHF | TGTGCCAGCACCAGGCAGGGGAACAATTCACCCCTCCACTTT | TRBV7-9 | 14 | many | NA | TRBJ1-6
CASFISGANVLTF | TGTGCCAGTTTCATCTCTGGGGCCAACGTCCTGACTTTC | TRBV6-1 | 13 | many | NA | TRBJ2-6
CSARTGTSGNEQFF | TGCAGTGCCCGGACCGGGACTAGCGGGAATGAGCAGTTCTTC | TRBV20-1 | 14 | NA | TRBD2 | TRBJ2-1
CASSFGTLRNTGELFF | TGTGCCAGCAGTTTCGGTACCCTACGGAACACCGGGGAGCTGTTTTTT | TRBV27 | 16 | NA | NA | TRBJ2-2
CASSWGQGVSEAFF | TGTGCCAGCAGTTGGGGACAGGGGGTCTCTGAAGCTTTCTTT | TRBV6-6 | 14 | many | TRBD1 | TRBJ1-1
CSAILTDRGQGYTF | TGCAGTGCTATACTGACCGACAGGGGACAAGGCTACACCTTC | TRBV20-1 | 14 | NA | TRBD1 | TRBJ1-2
CASSSTGDSYEQYF | TGTGCCAGCAGCTCGACAGGGGACTCCTACGAGCAGTACTTC | TRBV7-9 | 14 | many | TRBD1 | TRBJ2-7
CASSLSPTGQYEQYF | TGCGCCAGCAGCTTGAGCCCAACGGGACAATACGAGCAGTACTTC | TRBV5-1 | 15 | many | NA | TRBJ2-7
CASTPGTSGRSSYNEQFF | TGTGCCAGTACACCCGGGACTAGCGGGAGAAGCTCCTACAATGAGCAGTTCTTC | TRBV7-3 | 18 | many | TRBD2 | TRBJ2-1